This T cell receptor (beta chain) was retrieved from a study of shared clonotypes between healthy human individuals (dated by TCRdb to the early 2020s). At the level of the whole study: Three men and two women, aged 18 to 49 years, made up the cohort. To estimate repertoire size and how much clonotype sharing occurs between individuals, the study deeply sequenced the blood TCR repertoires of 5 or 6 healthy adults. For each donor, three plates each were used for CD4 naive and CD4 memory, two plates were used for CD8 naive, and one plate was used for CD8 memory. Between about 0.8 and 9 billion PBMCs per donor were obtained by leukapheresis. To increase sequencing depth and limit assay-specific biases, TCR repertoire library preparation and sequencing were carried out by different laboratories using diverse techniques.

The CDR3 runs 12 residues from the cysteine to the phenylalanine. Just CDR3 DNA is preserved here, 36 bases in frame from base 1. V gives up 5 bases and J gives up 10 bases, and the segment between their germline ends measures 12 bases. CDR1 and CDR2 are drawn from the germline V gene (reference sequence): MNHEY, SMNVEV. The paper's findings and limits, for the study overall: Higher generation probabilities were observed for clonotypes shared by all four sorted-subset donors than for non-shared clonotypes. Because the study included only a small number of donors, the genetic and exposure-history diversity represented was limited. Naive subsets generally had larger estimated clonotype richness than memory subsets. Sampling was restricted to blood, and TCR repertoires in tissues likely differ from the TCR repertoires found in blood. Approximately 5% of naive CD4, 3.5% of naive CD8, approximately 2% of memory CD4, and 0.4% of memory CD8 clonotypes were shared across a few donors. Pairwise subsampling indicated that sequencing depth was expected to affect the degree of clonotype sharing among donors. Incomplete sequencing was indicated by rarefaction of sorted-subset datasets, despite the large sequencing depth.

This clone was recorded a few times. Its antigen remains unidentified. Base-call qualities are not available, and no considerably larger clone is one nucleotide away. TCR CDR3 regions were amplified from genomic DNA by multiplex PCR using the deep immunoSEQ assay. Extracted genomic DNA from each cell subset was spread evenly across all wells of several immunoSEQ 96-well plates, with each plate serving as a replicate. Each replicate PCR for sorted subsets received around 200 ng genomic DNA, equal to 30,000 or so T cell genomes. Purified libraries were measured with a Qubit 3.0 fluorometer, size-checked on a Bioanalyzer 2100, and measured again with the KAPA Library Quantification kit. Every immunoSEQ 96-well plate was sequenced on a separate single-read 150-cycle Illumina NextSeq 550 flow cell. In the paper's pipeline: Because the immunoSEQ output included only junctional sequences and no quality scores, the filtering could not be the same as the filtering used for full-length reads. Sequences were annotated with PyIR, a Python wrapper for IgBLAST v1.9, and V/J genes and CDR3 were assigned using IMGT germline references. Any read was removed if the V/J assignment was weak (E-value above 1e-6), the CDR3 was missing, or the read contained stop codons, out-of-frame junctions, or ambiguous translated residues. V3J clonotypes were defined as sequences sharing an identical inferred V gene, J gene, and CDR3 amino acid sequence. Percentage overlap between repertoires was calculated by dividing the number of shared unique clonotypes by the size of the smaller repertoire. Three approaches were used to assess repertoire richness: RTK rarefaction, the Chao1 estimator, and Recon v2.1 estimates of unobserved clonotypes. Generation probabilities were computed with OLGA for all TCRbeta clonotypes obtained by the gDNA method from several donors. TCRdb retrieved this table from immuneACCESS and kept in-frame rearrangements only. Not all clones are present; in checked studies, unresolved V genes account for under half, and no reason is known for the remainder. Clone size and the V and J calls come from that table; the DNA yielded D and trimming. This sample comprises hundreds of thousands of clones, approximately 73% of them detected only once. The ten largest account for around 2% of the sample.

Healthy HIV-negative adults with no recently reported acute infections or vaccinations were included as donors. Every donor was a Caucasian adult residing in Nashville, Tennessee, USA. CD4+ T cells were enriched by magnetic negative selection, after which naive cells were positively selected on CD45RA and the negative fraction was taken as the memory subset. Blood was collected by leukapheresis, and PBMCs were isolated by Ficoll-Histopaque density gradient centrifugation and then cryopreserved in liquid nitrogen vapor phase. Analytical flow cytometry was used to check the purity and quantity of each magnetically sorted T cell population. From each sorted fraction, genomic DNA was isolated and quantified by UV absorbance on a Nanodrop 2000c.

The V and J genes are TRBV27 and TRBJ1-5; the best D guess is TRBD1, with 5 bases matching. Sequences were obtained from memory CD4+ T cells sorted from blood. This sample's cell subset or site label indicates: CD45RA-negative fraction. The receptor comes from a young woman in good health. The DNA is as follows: TGTGCCAGCAGTCAAATAACAGGCCCCCAGCATTTT. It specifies CASSQITGPQHF.